This T cell receptor (beta chain) was obtained from a study of cytomegalovirus exposure and HLA in healthy donors. Germline V gives CDR1 MNHNS, CDR2 SASEGT. The CDR3 extends over 16 amino acids. V trimming: 1 base; J trimming: 2 bases; junction bases outside the gene matches: 8. The study ran its PCR with 60 Vbeta and 13 Jbeta primers. Method: immunoSEQ multiplex PCR; TCRdb's copy keeps in-frame clones and lacks some. Of roughly 120,000 clones listed, about 70% are singletons. This clone was found a few times. The material sequenced was PBMCs. The V call is TRBV6-1, the J call TRBJ2-7, with 7 bases aligning to TRBD1. This TCR came from a woman aged 40-49 years in good health and CMV-seronegative. CDR3 coding DNA: TGTGCCAGCAGTGAAGGTGGGACAGTAGGCCCCTACGAGCAGTACTTC. Translating gives CASSEGGTVGPYEQYF.